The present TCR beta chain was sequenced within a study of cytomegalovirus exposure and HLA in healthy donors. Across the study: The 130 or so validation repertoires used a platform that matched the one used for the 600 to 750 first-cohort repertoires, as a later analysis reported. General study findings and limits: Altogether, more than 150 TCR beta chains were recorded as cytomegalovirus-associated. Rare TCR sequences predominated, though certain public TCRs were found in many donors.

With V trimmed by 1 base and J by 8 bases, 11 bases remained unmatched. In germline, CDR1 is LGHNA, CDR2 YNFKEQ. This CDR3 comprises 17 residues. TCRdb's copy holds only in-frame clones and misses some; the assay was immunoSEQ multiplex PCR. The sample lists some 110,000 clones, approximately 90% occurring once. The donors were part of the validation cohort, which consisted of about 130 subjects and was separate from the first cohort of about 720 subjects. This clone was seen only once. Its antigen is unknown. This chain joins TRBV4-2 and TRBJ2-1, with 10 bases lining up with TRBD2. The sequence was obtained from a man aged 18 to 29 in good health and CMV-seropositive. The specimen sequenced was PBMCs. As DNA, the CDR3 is TGTGCCAGCAGCCAAGCCCACAGCGGGGGGGAAGGGGATGAGCAGTTCTTC. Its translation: CASSQAHSGGEGDEQFF.